This TCR beta chain derives from a study of blood T cell repertoires in COVID-19 (dated by TCRdb to the early 2020s). With regard to the full study: The collaborator samples originated in the United States, Italy and Spain and spanned the acute and convalescent phases of COVID-19. The samples were drawn from the first 160 participants of the ongoing ImmuneRACE study and from 950 to 1,500 subjects provided by 6 global collaborators. HLA class I and class II types, where available, came from metadata supplied by the sample provider rather than from assay-based typing. The sample metadata nearly always contained a de-identified subject ID, COVID-19 status, age in years and sex. A freely available public database, intended as a resource for researchers studying the immune response to SARS-CoV-2, is where the repertoires were released. The dataset comprised deeply sampled blood TCRbeta repertoires from subjects exposed to, actively infected with, or recovered from COVID-19. The prospective study material was composed of cDNA or gDNA derived from T cells, B-cell-depleted T cells, or PBMCs. What the research found in general, with its limitations: How much clinical and demographic metadata was included differed by source and by participant, and the metadata was provided uncurated.

The germline V and J ends show losses of 1 base and 1 base respectively, and no gene match explains 3 bases of the junction. Including cysteine and phenylalanine, the CDR3 has 14 amino acids. The read is trimmed to its CDR3 DNA, 42 bases read in frame from base 1. The CDR1 and CDR2 encoded by the germline V gene (reference sequence) are GTSNPN and SVGIG. This clone came up many times. This clone's antigen is unknown. Nothing much larger sits one base from this clone, and base qualities are not available. The immunoSEQ Assay, a bias-controlled multiplex PCR, was used to amplify TCRbeta CDR3 regions from genomic DNA. On the authors' methods: The number of nucleated cells in each sample was estimated from the amplification of reference gene primers within the assay. To quantify the absolute abundance of each unique TCRbeta CDR3 rearrangement, sequence reads were collapsed and filtered. For each sample, productive Simpson clonality was calculated by taking the square root of Simpson's diversity index across productive rearrangements. In TCRdb, the immuneACCESS table is reduced to in-frame sequences with V and J assigned. These tables do not hold every clone; where another copy was compared, an unresolved V gene accounts for under half, and the others remain unexplained. The D gene and trimming were derived from the DNA, and the V and J assignments and clone size from that table. The sample table records approximately 120,000 clones; around three quarters of these occur just once. The top ten clonotypes cover 35% to 40% of the sample.

Whole blood was collected in K2EDTA tubes by collaborating institutions according to the institutions' own protocols. For TCRbeta analysis, collaborator samples were shipped as frozen whole blood, as isolated PBMCs, or as DNA extracted from either sample type. The sequence joins TRBV30 to TRBJ2-7; 8 central bases correspond to TRBD1. The origin of this receptor is a man in his forties with active or convalescent COVID-19. The material sequenced was peripheral blood. The DNA sequence follows: TGTGCCTGGAGTGCAGGGGGCCCGTCCTACGAGCAGTACTTC. It translates to CAWSAGGPSYEQYF.